The following is a TCR beta chain sequence with its context. As yet, its antigen is unknown. The V end lost 1 base, the J end lost 10 bases, and 14 bases lay between the germline ends. The CDR3 contains 14 residues. Germline CDR1 is GTSNPN and CDR2 is SVGIG (reference sequence). The authors produced TCR alpha and TCR beta cDNA libraries with sample barcodes and UMIs by 5'RACE using constant-segment primers. MiXCR, applied by TCRdb to the 5' RACE reads, yields one record per CDR3 protein. Among fewer than 350,000 distinct CDR3 sequences listed, less than 20% were seen once. The sample originates from a study of T-cell memory formation after mild COVID-19. Study-wide points: Memory from before infection featured some responding clones, which suggests cross-reactive memory joined. Whereas later expanders leaned CD4+, clones contracting day 15 to 85 showed a balanced CD4/CD8 makeup. CD4+ contracting clones were mainly CM and EM; CD8+ ones, EMRA.

The sequenced sample was PBMCs or a T cell subset sorted from them (not recorded which). The V gene is TRBV30, the J gene TRBJ1-6; D is unresolved. This clonotype was sampled from a man between 18 and 29 years old who had mild COVID-19 (a few samples of this study predate the infection). Cell type and time point are not known. The CDR3 nucleotides are TGTGCCTGGAGTGCAGGTCCCGTTGGGTCACCCCTCCACTTT. Protein product: CAWSAGPVGSPLHF.